These 9 T cell receptor beta chains were all obtained from the same sample, sequenced in a study of blood T cell repertoires in COVID-19. TCRdb keeps only in-frame clones here, not all; method: immunoSEQ multiplex PCR. The table records roughly 410,000 clones, about 90% of them present only once. Input material: peripheral blood. Receptors were obtained from an older woman with COVID-19, enrolled during active disease.

The CDR3 DNA is TGTGCCAGCTCACCCGGACAGGCAAGGAACACTGAAGCTTTCTTT. It specifies CASSPGQARNTEAFF. The chain links TRBV18 to TRBJ1-1, with 7 bases lining up with TRBD1. This CDR3 is built from 15 residues. V lost 3 bases and J lost 1; bases outside the gene matches: 5. In germline, CDR1 is KGHSH, CDR2 LQKENI.

V is TRBV21-1 and J is TRBJ2-3; TRBD2 is the table's D call and was not checked against the DNA. TRBV21-1 is reported as a pseudogene. CDR3 length: 15 amino acids. The CDR3 reads CASSKEGRDTDTQYF. DNA of the CDR3: TGTGCCAGCAGCAAGGAGGGCAGGGACACAGATACGCAGTATTTT.

The genes are TRBV25-1 and TRBJ1-2; 7 bases map to TRBD1. CDR1 MGHDK and CDR2 SYGVNS come from the germline V gene. Unmatched junction bases numbered 7, after V lost 5 bases and J lost 1 base. The CDR3 sequence is 15 residues long. CDR3 coding DNA: TGTGCCAGCAGTCCGTGGGACAGCCGTAACTATGGCTACACCTTC. Amino acid sequence: CASSPWDSRNYGYTF.

This chain uses TRBV28 with TRBJ1-3, with 7 bases matching TRBD1. This CDR3 region has 17 residues. V lost 8 bases, J lost 0 bases, and 13 bases stayed unmatched. The germline gives CDR1 MDHEN, CDR2 SYDVKM. The CDR3 protein is CASEVGDRLGSGNTIYF. CDR3 DNA sequence: TGTGCCAGCGAGGTTGGGGACAGACTTGGCTCTGGAAACACCATATATTTT.

The V gene is TRBV6-1, the J gene TRBJ1-2; D perhaps matches TRBD1 (6 bases). The CDR3 sequence is 16 residues long. Per germline, CDR1 MNHNS and CDR2 SASEGT. V lost 0 bases, J lost 5 bases, and 16 bases lay in between. The CDR3: CASSEASRDRSYGYTF. Here the CDR3 DNA reads TGTGCCAGCAGTGAAGCATCTAGAGACAGGTCGTATGGCTACACCTTC.

This chain joins TRBV4-1 and TRBJ2-7; D is unclear. Germline assignment: CDR1 MGHRA and CDR2 YSYEKL. The CDR3 has 12 amino acids. Trimming cost V 0 bases and J 4 bases, with 4 bases left between them. The CDR3 sequence: CASSQDLYEQYF. The CDR3 DNA reads TGCGCCAGCAGCCAAGATTTATACGAGCAGTACTTC.

V and J are TRBV19 and TRBJ2-1, with TRBD2 matching 11 bases. Germline assignment: CDR1 LNHDA and CDR2 SQIVND (reference sequence). J was trimmed by 0 bases and V by 7 bases; bases with no gene match: 8. CDR3 length equals 17 residues. In DNA, the CDR3 is TGTGCCAGTAAAATTACTAGCGGGGGAAGCTCCTACAATGAGCAGTTCTTC. It translates to CASKITSGGSSYNEQFF.

The chain couples TRBV19 to TRBJ2-2, with TRBD1 as a possible D gene (6 bases). Per the germline V gene, CDR1 is LNHDA and CDR2 is SQIVND (reference sequence). The CDR3 contains 16 residues. V was shortened by 5 bases and J by 0 bases, with 13 bases between the two germline ends. The CDR3 DNA is TGTGCCAGTAGTTCCAGGGACACTGCGAACACCGGGGAGCTGTTTTTT. Protein product: CASSSRDTANTGELFF. Looking up the rest from reference TRBV19 and TRBJ2-2 gives the full variable domain: DGGITQSPKYLFRKEGQNVTLSCEQNLNHDAMYWYRQDPGQGLRLIYYSQIVNDFQKGDIAEGYSVSREKKESFPLTVTSAQKNPTAFYLCASSSRDTANTGELFFGEGSRLTVL.

The chain uses TRBV18 and TRBJ1-6; D possibly corresponds to TRBD1 (6 bases). The CDR3 is 15 amino acids. The V and J ends lost 3 bases and 3 bases respectively, with 9 bases between them. Germline V CDR1 and CDR2: KGHSH, LQKENI. The CDR3 DNA reads TGTGCCAGCTCACCTGGACAGAGCTATAATTCACCCCTCCACTTT. This gives the protein CASSPGQSYNSPLHF.